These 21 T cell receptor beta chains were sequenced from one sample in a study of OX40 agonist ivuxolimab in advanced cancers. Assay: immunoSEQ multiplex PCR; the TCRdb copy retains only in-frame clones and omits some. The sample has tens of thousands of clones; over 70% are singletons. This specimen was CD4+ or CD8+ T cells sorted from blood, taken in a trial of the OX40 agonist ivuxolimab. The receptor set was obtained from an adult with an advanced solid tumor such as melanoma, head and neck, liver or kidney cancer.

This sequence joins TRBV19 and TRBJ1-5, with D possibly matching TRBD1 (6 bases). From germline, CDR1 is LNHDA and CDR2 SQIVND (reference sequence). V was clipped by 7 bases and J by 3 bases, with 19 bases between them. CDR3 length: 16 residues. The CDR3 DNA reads TGTGCCAGTAACAGGGATGACAGAAACTACAATCAGCCCCAGCATTTT. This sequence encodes CASNRDDRNYNQPQHF.

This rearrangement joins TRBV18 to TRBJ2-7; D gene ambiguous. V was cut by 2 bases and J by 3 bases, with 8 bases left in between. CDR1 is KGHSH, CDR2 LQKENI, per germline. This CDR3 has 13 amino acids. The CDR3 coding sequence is TGTGCCAGCTCACCAGGTGACAACTACGAGCAGTACTTC. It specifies CASSPGDNYEQYF.

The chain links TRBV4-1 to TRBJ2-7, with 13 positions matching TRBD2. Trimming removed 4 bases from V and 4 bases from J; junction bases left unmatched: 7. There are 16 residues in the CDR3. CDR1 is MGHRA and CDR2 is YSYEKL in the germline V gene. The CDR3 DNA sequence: TGCGCCAGCAGCCCCCGAGGGACTAGCGGGGTTTACGAGCAGTACTTC. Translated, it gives CASSPRGTSGVYEQYF.

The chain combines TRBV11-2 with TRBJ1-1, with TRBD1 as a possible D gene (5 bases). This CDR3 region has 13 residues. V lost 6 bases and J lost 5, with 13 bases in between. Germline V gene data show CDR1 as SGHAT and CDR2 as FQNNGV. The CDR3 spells CASRRQAGTEAFF. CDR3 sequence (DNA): TGTGCCAGCAGACGGCAGGCAGGGACTGAAGCTTTCTTT.

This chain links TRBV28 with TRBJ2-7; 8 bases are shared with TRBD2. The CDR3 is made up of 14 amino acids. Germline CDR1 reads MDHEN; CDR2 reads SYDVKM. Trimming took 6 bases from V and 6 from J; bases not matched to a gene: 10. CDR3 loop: CASSPGGGRGEQYF. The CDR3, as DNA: TGTGCCAGCAGCCCGGGGGGGGGCCGGGGCGAGCAGTACTTC.

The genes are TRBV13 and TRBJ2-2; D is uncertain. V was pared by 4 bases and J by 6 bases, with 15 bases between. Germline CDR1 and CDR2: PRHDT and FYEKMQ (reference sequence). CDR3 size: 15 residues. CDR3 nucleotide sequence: TGTGCCAGCAGCTCCCCCCTCCCGAGCCCCGGGGAGCTGTTTTTT. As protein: CASSSPLPSPGELFF.

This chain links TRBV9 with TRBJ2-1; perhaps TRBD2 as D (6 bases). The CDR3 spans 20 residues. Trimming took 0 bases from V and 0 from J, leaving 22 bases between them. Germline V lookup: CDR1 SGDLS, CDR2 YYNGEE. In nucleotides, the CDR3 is TGTGCCAGCAGCGTAGGGCCCCTAGCGTCGGGGAAAAGCTCCTACAATGAGCAGTTCTTC. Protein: CASSVGPLASGKSSYNEQFF.

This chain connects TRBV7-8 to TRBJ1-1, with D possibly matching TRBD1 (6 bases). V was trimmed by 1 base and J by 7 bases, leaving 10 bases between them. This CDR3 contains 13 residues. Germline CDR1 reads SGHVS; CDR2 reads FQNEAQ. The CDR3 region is CASSLGQVNEAFF. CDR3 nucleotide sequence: TGTGCCAGCAGCTTAGGACAGGTTAATGAAGCTTTCTTT.

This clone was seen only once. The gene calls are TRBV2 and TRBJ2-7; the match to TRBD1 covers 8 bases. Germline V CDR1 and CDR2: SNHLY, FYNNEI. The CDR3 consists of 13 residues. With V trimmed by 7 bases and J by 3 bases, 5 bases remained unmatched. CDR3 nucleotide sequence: TGTGCCAGCACGAAGGACAGGGACTACGAGCAGTACTTC. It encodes CASTKDRDYEQYF.

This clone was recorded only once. CDR3 sequence (DNA): TGTGCCACCGCTCCCGATGGGGGGTTGGGTGAAGCTTTCTTT. This sequence encodes CATAPDGGLGEAFF. The chain couples TRBV19 to TRBJ1-1; a possible D gene is TRBD1 (5 bases). This CDR3 region has 14 residues. V lost 10 bases and J lost 7, with 22 bases in between. In germline, CDR1 is LNHDA, CDR2 SQIVND (reference sequence).

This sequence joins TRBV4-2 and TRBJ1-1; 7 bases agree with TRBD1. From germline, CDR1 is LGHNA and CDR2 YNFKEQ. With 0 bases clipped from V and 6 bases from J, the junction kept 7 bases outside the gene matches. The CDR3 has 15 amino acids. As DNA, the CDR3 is TGTGCCAGCAGCCAAGAAACAGGGGCTGGCCCTGAAGCTTTCTTT. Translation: CASSQETGAGPEAFF.

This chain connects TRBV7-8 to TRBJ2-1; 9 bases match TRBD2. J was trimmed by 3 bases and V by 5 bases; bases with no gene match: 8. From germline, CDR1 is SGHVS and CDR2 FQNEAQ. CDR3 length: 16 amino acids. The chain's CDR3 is CASSGLREGSYNEQFF. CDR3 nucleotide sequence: TGTGCCAGCAGCGGACTGCGGGAGGGAAGCTACAATGAGCAGTTCTTC.

The CDR3 region is CATGPGPMYEQFF. CDR3 in DNA: TGTGCCACCGGACCGGGACCTATGTATGAGCAGTTCTTC. The V and J genes are TRBV27 and TRBJ2-1; D could derive from TRBD1 or TRBD2 (5 bases each). Trimming took off 10 bases at V and 8 bases at J, with 18 bases between the two ends. CDR1 is MNHEY, CDR2 SMNVEV, per germline (reference sequence). The CDR3 totals 13 residues.

In DNA, the CDR3 is TGTGCCAGCCGTAACCAGTACCTCGGGAATGAGCAGTTCTTC. This sequence encodes CASRNQYLGNEQFF. This rearrangement joins TRBV2 to TRBJ2-1; D gene ambiguous. V lost 8 bases to trimming and J lost 7 bases, with 18 bases between them. The CDR3 contains 14 residues. Germline values: CDR1 SNHLY, CDR2 FYNNEI.

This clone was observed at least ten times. This chain's CDR3 is CASSSSASPGGYTF. The CDR3 DNA follows: TGTGCCAGCAGTTCATCCGCCTCACCTGGGGGCTACACCTTC. This chain links TRBV27 with TRBJ1-2, with unresolved D. V dropped 4 bases and J dropped 8 bases, with 17 bases sitting between them. This CDR3 has 14 amino acids. Germline-derived CDR1 and CDR2 are MNHEY and SMNVEV (reference sequence).

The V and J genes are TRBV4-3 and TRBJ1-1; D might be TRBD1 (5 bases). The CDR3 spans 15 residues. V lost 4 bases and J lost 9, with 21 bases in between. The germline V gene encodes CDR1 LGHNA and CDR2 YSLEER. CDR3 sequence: CASSPSTPGLGKAFF. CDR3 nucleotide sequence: TGCGCCAGCAGCCCCTCAACCCCAGGGTTGGGGAAAGCTTTCTTT.

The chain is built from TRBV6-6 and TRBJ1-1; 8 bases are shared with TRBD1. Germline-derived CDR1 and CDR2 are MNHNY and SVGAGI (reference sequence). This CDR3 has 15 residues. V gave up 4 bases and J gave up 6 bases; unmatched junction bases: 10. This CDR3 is CASSSRTGRAAEAFF. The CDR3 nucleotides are TGTGCCAGCAGTTCCCGGACAGGGAGGGCGGCTGAAGCTTTCTTT.

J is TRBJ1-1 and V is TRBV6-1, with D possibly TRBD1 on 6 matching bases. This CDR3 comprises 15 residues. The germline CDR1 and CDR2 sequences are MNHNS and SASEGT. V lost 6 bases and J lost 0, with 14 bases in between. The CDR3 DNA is TGTGCCAGCAGGCAAAGGACAGACATGAACACTGAAGCTTTCTTT. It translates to CASRQRTDMNTEAFF.

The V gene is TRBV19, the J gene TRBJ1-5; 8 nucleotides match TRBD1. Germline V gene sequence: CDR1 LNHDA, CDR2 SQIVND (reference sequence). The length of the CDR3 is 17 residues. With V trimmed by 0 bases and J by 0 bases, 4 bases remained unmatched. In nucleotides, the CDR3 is TGTGCCAGTAGTATAGAAACAGGGGGGCATAGCAATCAGCCCCAGCATTTT. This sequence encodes CASSIETGGHSNQPQHF.

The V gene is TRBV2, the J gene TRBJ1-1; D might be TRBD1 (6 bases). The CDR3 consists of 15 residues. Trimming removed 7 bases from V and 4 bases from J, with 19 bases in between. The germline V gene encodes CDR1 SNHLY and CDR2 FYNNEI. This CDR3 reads CASNPAGVVSTEAFF. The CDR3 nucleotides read TGTGCCAGCAATCCCGCAGGGGTGGTGAGCACTGAAGCTTTCTTT.

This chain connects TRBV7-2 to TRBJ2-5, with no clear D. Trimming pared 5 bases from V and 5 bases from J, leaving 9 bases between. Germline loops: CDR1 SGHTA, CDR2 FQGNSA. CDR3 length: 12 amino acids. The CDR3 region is CASSAASETQYF. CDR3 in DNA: TGTGCCAGCAGCGCGGCTTCTGAGACCCAGTACTTC.